The next 2 T cell receptor beta chains were all read from a single sample in a study of T cells expressing NK-cell markers. For each CDR3 protein, TCRdb gives one entry from its re-call of the 5' RACE reads, without DNA. The table lists hundreds of thousands of distinct CDR3 sequences. Material for sequencing was blood T cells: a sorted CD56 or NKG2C T cell subset, CD4+ or CD8+ T cells, or bulk PBMC T cells (not recorded which). These receptors all stem from a woman between 18 and 70 years old in good health.

The chain joins TRBV20-1 to TRBJ2-5; the TRBD2 assignment by TCRdb is unverifiable without DNA. The CDR3 is 16 amino acids. Per germline, CDR1 DFQATT and CDR2 SNEGSKA (reference sequence). The CDR3 here is CSARAGGQDFRETQYF.

V usage is TRBV7-6 and J usage is TRBJ2-5; TCRdb returns TRBD1, unconfirmable since there is no DNA. CDR3 size: 15 residues. The germline CDR1 and CDR2 sequences are SGHVS and FNYEAQ. CDR3 in amino acids: CASSLKYGGQETQYF.